This is a list of T cell receptor beta chains from one sample in a study of CD8 T cells in ankylosing spondylitis. TCRdb analysed the 5' RACE reads with MiXCR anew, one entry per CDR3 protein. The repertoire holds more than 250,000 distinct CDR3 sequences, with around a tenth as singletons. Sequenced material: blood, either unsorted or a sorted T cell fraction (not recorded which). The receptors shown here come from a female donor with ankylosing spondylitis or in good health (not recorded which). CDR3s include the opening cysteine and the closing phenylalanine or tryptophan. A D gene is named only where the DNA matches it firmly. Not all rows give a size; the values are once, few, many and, for expanded clones, a class.

v_gene	d_gene	abundance	j_gene	CDR3nt	CDR3aa
TRBV7-2	.	.	TRBJ1-2	TGTGCCAGCAGCTTAAGCTCGAGGGGCTACACCTTC	CASSLSSRGYTF
TRBV12-3/TRBV12-4	.	.	TRBJ1-2	TGTGCCAGCAGTCCCGGCGCGGGGGGTCGAGTCTATGGCTACACCTTC	CASSPGAGGRVYGYTF
TRBV19	.	many	TRBJ2-5	TGTGCCAGTAGTATCTGGGGCGGCGGCCAAGAGACCCAGTACTTC	CASSIWGGGQETQYF
TRBV7-2	.	.	TRBJ2-2	TGTGCCAGCAGCTTATTTGGAACCGGGGAGCTGTTTTTT	CASSLFGTGELFF
TRBV7-2	.	many	TRBJ2-7	TGTGCCAGCAGCTTCCTCAGGGGATCGTCCTACGAGCAGTACTTC	CASSFLRGSSYEQYF
TRBV2	.	.	TRBJ2-3	TGTGCCAGCAATGGTGATACGCAGTATTTT	CASNGDTQYF
TRBV20-1	TRBD2	.	TRBJ2-2	TGCAGTGCCCGTACGGAGACTAGCGGGAGGTTCGCCGGGGAGCTGTTTTTT	CSARTETSGRFAGELFF
TRBV5-1	.	many	TRBJ2-7	TGCGCCAGCAGCCTCTTGACAGGCGAGGCATCCTACGAGCAGTACTTC	CASSLLTGEASYEQYF
TRBV28	TRBD1	few	TRBJ1-5	TGTGCCAGCAGTTTATTAAAGACAGGGGCTAATCAGCCCCAGCATTTT	CASSLLKTGANQPQHF
TRBV9	.	many	TRBJ1-1	TGTGCCAGCAGCAGGACGGGCGCTGAAGCTTTCTTT	CASSRTGAEAFF
TRBV10-3	.	many	TRBJ2-7	TGTGCCATCAGTGAGTTCGACGAGCAGTACTTC	CAISEFDEQYF
TRBV20-1	.	many	TRBJ2-1	TGCAGTGCTAGAAGCCCGGCCTCGGCAGCCATATTCTACAATGAGCAGTTCTTC	CSARSPASAAIFYNEQFF
TRBV20-1	TRBD1	many	TRBJ1-3	TGCAGTGCTAAGGGACAGGGGGGAAACACCATATATTTT	CSAKGQGGNTIYF
TRBV6-5	TRBD2	few	TRBJ2-7	TGTGCCAGCAGTTACTCTGCTAGCGGGGGCCCTTACGAGCAGTACTTC	CASSYSASGGPYEQYF
TRBV12-3/TRBV12-4	TRBD2	few	TRBJ2-1	TGTGCCAGCAGTTCCCGGACTAGCGGGGGGCTGGGCAATGAGCAGTTCTTC	CASSSRTSGGLGNEQFF
TRBV28	.	.	TRBJ1-1	TGTGCCAGCAAGTCACTCCGGACGGGAAGTGAAGCTTTCTTT	CASKSLRTGSEAFF
TRBV5-1	.	many	TRBJ1-2	TGCGCCAGCAGCAGGGAGAGTGGCTACACCTTC	CASSRESGYTF
TRBV30	.	many	TRBJ2-1	TGTGCCTGGAACAGGGGAGGCTATAACAATGAGCAGTTCTTC	CAWNRGGYNNEQFF
TRBV6-5	.	many	TRBJ2-2	TGTGCCAGCAGTTACTCAGCGGTTACCGGGGAGCTGTTTTTT	CASSYSAVTGELFF
TRBV10-3	TRBD1	many	TRBJ1-1	TGTGCCATCAGATTGACAGGGGGCTTGTACACTGAAGCTTTCTTT	CAIRLTGGLYTEAFF
TRBV5-6	.	many	TRBJ2-6	TGTGCCAGCAGCGCACTAGGTACGCCTCTCTCTGGGGCCAACGTCCTGACTTTC	CASSALGTPLSGANVLTF
TRBV29-1	.	many	TRBJ2-7	TGCAGCGGAGGGATTTATAGCAACGAGCAGTACTTC	CSGGIYSNEQYF
TRBV12-3/TRBV12-4	.	many	TRBJ1-2	TGTGCCAGTGGGACTCCTGGCTACACCTTC	CASGTPGYTF
TRBV5-5	.	many	TRBJ2-1	TGTGCCAGCAGCACCTGGACAGTTTCCAGTGGGAATGAGCAGTTCTTC	CASSTWTVSSGNEQFF
TRBV7-2	TRBD2	.	TRBJ2-1	TGTGCCAGCAGCTTATGGGCTAGCGGGAGTTGGGTTCGAGAGCAGTTCTTC	CASSLWASGSWVREQFF
TRBV5-1	.	many	TRBJ2-2	TGCGCCAGCAGCTTTCAGAACACCGGGGAGCTGTTTTTT	CASSFQNTGELFF
TRBV20-1	.	many	TRBJ1-1	TGCAGTGCTAGTGGCGGGACGGTGAACACTGAAGCTTTCTTT	CSASGGTVNTEAFF
TRBV5-1	.	many	TRBJ2-1	TGCGCCAGCAGCTTATCAGGGGTTAGTGGCAATGAGCAGTTCTTC	CASSLSGVSGNEQFF
TRBV20-1	TRBD2	.	TRBJ2-3	TGCAGTGCTAGAGATATGGCCCCTAGCGGGGAGGGTGGTGATACGCAGTATTTT	CSARDMAPSGEGGDTQYF
TRBV5-4	TRBD2	many	TRBJ2-1	TGTGCCAGCAGCTTGTCGCGGGGCCTCGGACTAGCGGGAGGGAATGAGCAGTTCTTC	CASSLSRGLGLAGGNEQFF
TRBV12-3/TRBV12-4	TRBD1	many	TRBJ2-7	TGTGCCAGCAGTACCTCCCCCGGGACAGCTTCCTTC	CASSTSPGTASF
TRBV29-1	TRBD2	many	TRBJ2-3	TGCAGCGTGGGGAGGGAGGGTACAGATACGCAGTATTTT	CSVGREGTDTQYF
TRBV7-2	.	few	TRBJ2-2	TGTGCCAGCAGCCCGGCGGAACTAACCGGGGAGCTGTTTTTT	CASSPAELTGELFF
TRBV7-9	.	.	TRBJ1-4	TGTGCCAGCAGCCCCTGGGCCACTACTAATGAAAAACTGTTTTTT	CASSPWATTNEKLFF
TRBV7-9	TRBD2	many	TRBJ2-7	TGTGCCAGCAGCTTACTAGCGGGGCCCTACGAGCAGTACTTC	CASSLLAGPYEQYF
TRBV20-1	.	many	TRBJ1-5	TGCAGTGCAGCCCTCAGGGGAGTGAGCAATCAGCCCCAGCATTTT	CSAALRGVSNQPQHF
TRBV11-2	TRBD2	many	TRBJ2-7	TGTGCCAGCAGCAGACTAGCGGGGAAAGACTACGAGCAGTACTTC	CASSRLAGKDYEQYF
TRBV7-2	.	.	TRBJ1-3	TGTGCCAGCAGCTACGATGGAAACACCATATATTTT	CASSYDGNTIYF
TRBV11-1	.	.	TRBJ2-5	TGTGCCAGCAGCTTAAGGATTACCGAAGAGACCCAGTACTTC	CASSLRITEETQYF
TRBV6-1	.	many	TRBJ2-7	TGTGCCAGCAGTGAAGCGCGGAGAGGGATTCACGAGCAGTACTTC	CASSEARRGIHEQYF
TRBV4-1	TRBD1	.	TRBJ1-1	TGCGCCAGCAGCCCTTCCGGACAGGGGGCCGTGAACACTGAAGCTTTCTTT	CASSPSGQGAVNTEAFF
TRBV15	.	many	TRBJ1-6	TGTGCCACCAGCAGAGATAGATGGTCACCCCTCCACTTT	CATSRDRWSPLHF
TRBV20-1	TRBD1	.	TRBJ1-6	TGCAGTGCTAGGAGGGACAGGGCTCGATCACCCCTCCACTTT	CSARRDRARSPLHF
TRBV20-1	.	.	TRBJ1-5	TGCAGTGCTAGTCGCCATCAGCCCCAGCATTTT	CSASRHQPQHF
TRBV5-1	.	many	TRBJ1-3	TGCGCCAGCAGCTCTGACCGGACACCAGGAAACACCATATATTTT	CASSSDRTPGNTIYF
TRBV29-1	TRBD2	many	TRBJ2-5	TGCAGCGTTGCGCCTAGCGGGAAGGAGACCCAGTACTTC	CSVAPSGKETQYF
TRBV20-1	.	few	TRBJ2-6	TGCAGTGCTAGAGATTCAGGGACTGGGGCCAACGTCCTGACTTTC	CSARDSGTGANVLTF
TRBV3-1	.	.	TRBJ1-1	TGTGCCAGCAGCCAAGAGGATCGGGGGGCAAAAGCTTTCTTT	CASSQEDRGAKAFF
TRBV5-1	.	few	TRBJ2-2	TGCGCCAGCAGCGTGAGGGACGGGGAGCTGTTTTTT	CASSVRDGELFF
TRBV20-1	TRBD2	once	TRBJ2-7	TGCAGTGCTCCCAGCGGGGCGAGCTCCTACGAGCAGTACTTC	CSAPSGASSYEQYF
TRBV5-6	.	.	TRBJ2-5	TGTGCCAGCAGCTTCAGCGGGTACCAAGAGACCCAGTACTTC	CASSFSGYQETQYF
TRBV4-2	.	many	TRBJ2-5	TGTGCCAGCAGCCAAGGGCTAAGAGAGACCCAGTACTTC	CASSQGLRETQYF
TRBV20-1	.	many	TRBJ1-1	TGCAGTGCTAGAGATCTGGTCACTGAAGCTTTCTTT	CSARDLVTEAFF
TRBV6-1	TRBD1	many	TRBJ2-1	TGTGCCAGCAGAGGACAGGGGGCTTACAATGAGCAGTTCTTC	CASRGQGAYNEQFF